This T cell receptor beta chain was recovered during a study of identical twins. The study's findings and limits: Model-predicted out-of-frame TCR alpha sharing fell below observed values in monozygotic twins. The authors drew conclusions from cross-sectional statistical analysis rather than following the same donors.

The germline V gene has CDR1 MNHNS and CDR2 SASEGT. The CDR3 length is 14 residues. V gave up 6 bases and J gave up 1 base, with 12 bases separating them. cDNA molecules carried unique molecular identifiers, and template switching added a universal primer site. A single record per CDR3 protein comes from TCRdb applying MiXCR to the 5' RACE reads. In the table there are 600,000 to 800,000 distinct CDR3 sequences, 21% of which are singletons. As regards this clonotype: Its cognate antigen is unknown.

These data also formed part of another study, on T cells expressing NK-cell markers. As that report states: Sequencing covered eight donors, seven HCMV-seropositive and one seronegative.

The sample taken for sequencing was PBMCs. The receptor was isolated from a woman aged 18-29 years in good health. The chain employs TRBV6-1 and TRBJ1-1; D uncertain. CDR3 protein: CASSHTPANTEAFF. The CDR3 DNA is TGTGCCAGCAGCCACACACCAGCGAACACTGAAGCTTTCTTT.